This T cell receptor (beta chain) was captured by sequencing in a study of shared clonotypes between healthy human individuals (dated by TCRdb to the early 2020s). For the wider study: A couple of women and three men aged 18 to 49 years were included in the cohort. For each donor, CD4 naive and CD4 memory were each run on three plates, CD8 naive on two plates, and CD8 memory on one plate. The study deeply sequenced blood TCR repertoires of five healthy adults to estimate repertoire size and the extent of clonotype sharing between individuals. To increase sequencing depth and limit assay-specific biases, TCR repertoire library preparation and sequencing were carried out by different laboratories using diverse techniques. Leukapheresis yielded between about 0.8 and 9.5 billion PBMCs per donor.

For the CD8 naive samples, CD45RO-negative cells were positively selected for CCR7, yielding a CD45RA+CCR7+ population from which TemRA cells were excluded. The donors were healthy, HIV-negative adults who had no recently reported acute infections or vaccinations. Every donor was a Caucasian adult living in Nashville, Tennessee, USA. After blood collection by leukapheresis, PBMCs were isolated using Ficoll-Histopaque density gradient centrifugation and then cryopreserved in the vapor phase of liquid nitrogen. Purity and quantity of every magnetically sorted T cell population were checked by analytical flow cytometry. Genomic DNA was isolated from each sorted fraction and quantified by UV absorbance on a Nanodrop 2000c. Using the deep immunoSEQ assay, multiplex PCR amplified TCR CDR3 regions from genomic DNA. Genomic DNA extracted from each cell subset was distributed evenly over all wells of several immunoSEQ 96-well plates, and each plate served as one replicate. For sorted subsets, around 0.2 ug genomic DNA, equal to tens of thousands of T cell genomes, was loaded into each replicate PCR. Purified libraries were measured with a Qubit 3.0 fluorometer, size-checked on a Bioanalyzer 2100, and measured again with the KAPA Library Quantification kit. Each immunoSEQ 96-well plate was sequenced on its own single-read 150-cycle Illumina NextSeq 550 flow cell. Per the source publication's procedure: Because the immunoSEQ output included only junctional sequences and no quality scores, the filtering could not be the same as the filtering used for full-length reads. Sequences were annotated with PyIR, a Python wrapper for IgBLAST v1.9, using IMGT germline references to assign V/J genes and CDR3. Reads with weak V/J assignments (E-value above 1e-6), missing CDR3, stop codons, out-of-frame junctions, or ambiguous translated residues were removed. V3J clonotypes were defined as sequences sharing an identical inferred V gene, J gene, and CDR3 amino acid sequence. The percentage overlap between two repertoires was calculated by dividing the number of shared unique clonotypes by the size of the smaller repertoire. Three approaches were used to assess repertoire richness: RTK rarefaction, the Chao1 estimator, and Recon v2.1 estimates of unobserved clonotypes. OLGA was used to compute generation probabilities for all TCRbeta clonotypes that the gDNA method yielded from a handful of donors. Here the immuneACCESS table is served through TCRdb, limited to in-frame sequences with V and J called. Missing clones are a known gap in these copies; in checked studies unresolved V genes cover under half, and the rest lacks a known reason. The DNA gave D and trimming, while V, J and clone size come from that table. The sample has about 2.1 million clones on record, about 92% of them singletons. The ten largest clones take up roughly 1.8% of the sample.

The full study reports these points: Sampling was restricted to blood, and TCR repertoires in tissue are likely to differ from TCR repertoires in blood. Even with the large sequencing depth, rarefaction of the sorted-subset datasets indicated that sequencing was incomplete. Estimated clonotype richness was generally larger for naive than for memory subsets. Clonotypes shared by all four sorted-subset donors showed higher generation probabilities than non-shared clonotypes. Because the study included only a small number of donors, the genetic and exposure-history diversity represented was limited. Across a few donors, approximately 5% of naive CD4, approximately 3.6% of naive CD8, approximately 2.5% of memory CD4, and 0.3% to 0.45% of memory CD8 clonotypes were shared. Pairwise subsampling indicated that sequencing depth was expected to affect the degree of clonotype sharing among donors.

Concerning this clone itself: The specificity of this receptor is unknown. No per-base quality is available; no much larger clone lies one base away.

V is cut by 6 bases and J by 3 bases, and the space between the germline ends is 11 bases. Measured from the cysteine to the phenylalanine, the CDR3 is 14 residues long. Solely the CDR3 DNA is kept, with 42 bases framed from the first base. The germline V gene (reference sequence) supplies CDR1 MNHNY and CDR2 SVGAGI. The sample was naive CD8+ T cells from PBMCs. The cell subset or site tag for this specimen amounts to: CD45RA+CCR7+. The rearrangement joined TRBV6-6 to TRBJ2-2; possibly the D gene is TRBD2, per 5 matching bases. This clonotype was sampled from a man aged 18 to 30 in good health. Some clones in this sample may be carry-over from other donors' samples. Read as DNA, the sequence is TGTGCCAGCAGCCGGACTCCCCACACCGGGGAGCTGTTTTTT. It specifies CASSRTPHTGELFF.